The clone carrying this T cell receptor (beta chain) has more than one count but fewer than ten. The antigen remains undetermined. The V gene's germline CDR1 is DFQATT and CDR2 SNEGSKA (reference sequence). This CDR3 is built from 17 residues. V shed 2 bases, J shed 1 base, and the junction held 10 bases outside the gene matches. This sample was taken from a study of T cells in Graves' hyperthyroidism and ophthalmopathy. Study observations and caveats: Ophthalmopathy prediction by the model preceded onset by a median about 6.8 months.

TCR beta CDR3 regions were amplified from RNA transcripts. A first-round RT-PCR of the TCR CDR3 used the HTBI primer set. TCRdb re-analysed the multiplex PCR reads in MiXCR, keeping a single row per CDR3 protein. The sample shows around 600,000 distinct CDR3 sequences, around 15% of them seen only once. J is TRBJ2-3 and V is TRBV20-1; 9 bases are shared with TRBD2. Sequencing was done on a sample of blood. This TCR derives from a woman in her thirties or forties with Graves' ophthalmopathy. The CDR3, as DNA: TGCAGTGCTAGAAACCCTTCTAGCGGGACCCGCACAGATACGCAGTATTTT. It yields the protein CSARNPSSGTRTDTQYF.